The clone carrying this T cell receptor beta chain was detected many times. Its antigen is not known. This sample is drawn from a study of T cells in Graves' hyperthyroidism and ophthalmopathy. The germline gives CDR1 MNHEY, CDR2 SMNVEV (reference sequence). V trimming: 4 bases; J trimming: 8 bases; junction bases outside the gene matches: 4. The CDR3 covers 15 residues. The study, taken as a whole, reports: Ophthalmopathy was told apart from stable hyperthyroidism by a 13 V-J model.

RNA transcripts provided the source from which TCR beta CDR3 regions were amplified. A first-round RT-PCR of the TCR CDR3 used the HTBI primer set. TCRdb called the multiplex PCR reads again in MiXCR, with one record for every CDR3 protein. The table has roughly 500,000 distinct CDR3 sequences, around 16% seen once. Ophthalmopathy cases scored 3 or more on the Clinical Activity Score and 4 or more on NOSPECS grade, with duration below 3 months. Clinical symptoms, serum thyroxine and TRAb, thyroid ultrasound and orbital computed tomography were used for the diagnoses. The sample was blood. The origin of this receptor is a woman aged 25 to 39 with Graves' ophthalmopathy. V gene TRBV27 combines with J gene TRBJ1-6; 11 bases map to TRBD1. CDR3 loop: CASSSGTGGDSPLHF. The CDR3 DNA sequence: TGTGCCAGCAGTTCAGGGACAGGGGGAGATTCACCCCTCCACTTT.